The 26 T cell receptor beta chains reported below all come from one sample, sequenced in a study of shared clonotypes between healthy human individuals. Some clones are missing from TCRdb's copy, which holds only in-frame ones; the method was immunoSEQ multiplex PCR. The table includes more than 850,000 clones, about four fifths detected once. The sample was memory CD4+ T cells from PBMCs. Subset reported: CD45RA-negative fraction. These receptors all stem from a man aged 18 to 29 in good health. Some clones in this sample may be carry-over from other donors' samples.

To note about this clone: One end of the junction fails to match germline, which may point to a read error. The CDR3 reads CASSLGAGGETQYF. The CDR3 region has the DNA TGTGCCAGCAGCCTAGGGGCGGGGGGAGAGACCCAGTACTTC. The V call is TRBV13, the J call TRBJ2-5; TRBD2 matches at 8 bases. In germline, CDR1 is PRHDT, CDR2 FYEKMQ (reference sequence). The CDR3 runs 14 residues.

The V gene is TRBV7-8, the J gene TRBJ1-1; a possible D gene is TRBD1 (6 bases). This CDR3 contains 15 residues. The V gene's germline CDR1 is SGHVS and CDR2 FQNEAQ. V was trimmed by 2 bases and J by 0 bases, leaving 10 bases between them. CDR3 region: CASSLRSGVNTEAFF. The DNA of the CDR3 is TGTGCCAGCAGCTTAAGGTCAGGGGTGAACACTGAAGCTTTCTTT.

This clone was found a few times. CDR3 in DNA: TGTGCCAGCAGTAGAAGGGGGACTAGCTCACCGTCCCCGGGAGAGACCCAGTACTTC. It encodes CASSRRGTSSPSPGETQYF. This chain joins TRBV21-1 and TRBJ2-5; TRBD2 is the table's D call, not checked against the DNA. TRBV21-1 counts as a pseudogene. This CDR3 contains 19 residues.

The chain links TRBV6-6 to TRBJ2-1; tentative D call: TRBD2 (6 bases). Looked up from germline, CDR1 is MNHNY and CDR2 is SVGAGI (reference sequence). Trimming stripped 10 bases from V and 3 bases from J, with 13 bases between. The length of the CDR3 is 13 residues. CDR3 bases: TGTGCCACCCGCTTAGCGGACTACAATGAGCAGTTCTTC. As protein: CATRLADYNEQFF.

The rearrangement joins TRBV12-5 to TRBJ1-2; D is unclear. This CDR3 region has 13 residues. Trimming pared 2 bases from V and 4 bases from J, leaving 8 bases between. Germline assignment: CDR1 LGHNT and CDR2 FRNRAP. The CDR3: CASGLSGVYGYTF. Written as DNA, the CDR3 is TGTGCTAGTGGTTTGTCAGGTGTCTATGGCTACACCTTC. Full variable domain (missing parts from reference TRBV12-5 and TRBJ1-2): DARVTQTPRHKVTEMGQEVTMRCQPILGHNTVFWYRQTMMQGLELLAYFRNRAPLDDSGMPKDRFSAEMPDATLATLKIQPSEPRDSAVYFCASGLSGVYGYTFGSGTRLTVV.

This clone was seen a handful of times. The chain links TRBV19 to TRBJ2-2, with D possibly being TRBD1 (5 bases). The length of the CDR3 is 14 residues. V was shortened by 2 bases and J by 7 bases, with 11 bases between the two germline ends. CDR1 is LNHDA and CDR2 is SQIVND in the germline V gene (reference sequence). The CDR3: CASSITRVVGELFF. CDR3 DNA sequence: TGTGCCAGTAGTATAACCAGGGTGGTCGGGGAGCTGTTTTTT.

Only a few counts were recorded for this clone. Different DNA sequences within this sample yield the same CDR3. The rearrangement joins TRBV28 to TRBJ1-4; D unclear. Germline V gives CDR1 MDHEN, CDR2 SYDVKM. CDR3 length: 15 amino acids. The ends were cut back, 4 bases at V and 0 bases at J, with 9 bases in the middle. The CDR3 is CASSSTYTTNEKLFF. CDR3 in DNA: TGTGCCAGCAGTTCGACATACACAACTAATGAAAAACTGTTTTTT.

In its sample, this clone was seen a few times. The chain carries TRBV5-1 and TRBJ1-2; D is undetermined. Deletions cut 1 base from V and 5 bases from J, with 15 bases between. This CDR3 has 15 residues. Germline CDR1 reads SGHRS; CDR2 reads YFSETQ. This CDR3 is CASSLSFEASYGYTF. CDR3 nucleotides: TGCGCCAGCAGCTTGTCATTTGAGGCCAGTTATGGCTACACCTTC.

The chain has TRBV2 and TRBJ1-1; D not certain. Germline V lookup: CDR1 SNHLY, CDR2 FYNNEI. V was pared by 6 bases and J by 4 bases, with 9 bases between. CDR3 length equals 12 residues. The CDR3 DNA reads as TGTGCCAGCAGGGGATTGGGCACTGAAGCTTTCTTT. Translation gives CASRGLGTEAFF.

This clone came up many times. This chain joins TRBV28 and TRBJ2-3; D is perhaps TRBD1 (6 bases). This CDR3 region has 15 residues. CDR1 MDHEN and CDR2 SYDVKM come from the germline V gene. The V gene lost 2 bases and the J gene lost 2 bases, with 11 bases spanning the gap. The chain's CDR3 is CASSLRDTHTDTQYF. The CDR3 DNA reads TGTGCCAGCAGTTTACGGGACACCCACACAGATACGCAGTATTTT.

V is TRBV5-1 and J is TRBJ2-7; D might be TRBD1 (5 bases). This CDR3 has 15 amino acids. V lost 0 bases and J 2 bases, leaving 12 bases between the germline ends. CDR1 SGHRS and CDR2 YFSETQ come from the germline V gene. The CDR3 coding sequence is TGCGCCAGCAGCTTGGGGGTGACAGAAACCTACGAGCAGTACTTC. As protein: CASSLGVTETYEQYF.

Comment on this clone: Additional DNA sequences in this sample encode the identical CDR3. The chain has TRBV5-1 and TRBJ2-6; D is ambiguous. The germline V gene encodes CDR1 SGHRS and CDR2 YFSETQ. There are 14 residues in the CDR3. V lost 0 bases to trimming and J lost 4 bases, with 5 bases between them. CDR3 in DNA: TGCGCCAGCAGCTTGGGTTCAGGGGCCAACGTCCTGACTTTC. Its translation is CASSLGSGANVLTF.

This clone was recorded once. The chain couples TRBV2 to TRBJ2-1; TRBD2 agrees at 7 bases. CDR1 and CDR2 from the germline V gene are SNHLY and FYNNEI. The CDR3 consists of 16 residues. Germline trimming cut 6 bases from V and 6 bases from J; bases unmatched to any gene: 14. DNA of the CDR3: TGTGCCAGCAGCAGCCATGTCGCGGGAGAAGGCAATGAGCAGTTCTTC. It translates to CASSSHVAGEGNEQFF.

The chain combines TRBV7-6 with TRBJ2-1, with D perhaps TRBD2 (6 bases). The CDR3 extends over 16 amino acids. Germline assignment: CDR1 SGHVS and CDR2 FNYEAQ. The V end lost 5 bases, the J end lost 4 bases, and 18 bases lay between the germline ends. The DNA of the CDR3 is TGTGCCAGCAGCCGCCAAGGTAGTAGCGGATACAATGAGCAGTTCTTC. Residues: CASSRQGSSGYNEQFF.

As regards this clone: Other DNA sequences in this specimen translate into the identical CDR3. The V gene is TRBV9, the J gene TRBJ2-5, with D uncertain. Trimming left V 4 bases short and J 3 bases short, with 10 bases between. Germline CDR1 reads SGDLS; CDR2 reads YYNGEE. The CDR3 totals 13 residues. Written as DNA, the CDR3 is TGTGCCAGCAGCCCCCGGACCAAAGAGACCCAGTACTTC. This translates into CASSPRTKETQYF.

The chain recombines TRBV28 with TRBJ2-7; the D gene is possibly TRBD1 (5 bases). The CDR3 is 12 residues long. CDR1 is MDHEN, CDR2 SYDVKM, per germline. Trimming took off 6 bases at V and 3 bases at J, with 9 bases between the two ends. DNA of the CDR3: TGTGCCAGCAGCTTACAGGACTACGAGCAGTACTTC. Translated, it gives CASSLQDYEQYF.

The chain links TRBV18 to TRBJ2-7; D perhaps matches TRBD2 (6 bases). CDR1 KGHSH and CDR2 LQKENI come from the germline V gene. The CDR3 totals 13 residues. V was trimmed by 8 bases and J by 5 bases, leaving 16 bases between them. The CDR3 loop reads CASRRRELNEQYF. The CDR3 DNA is TGTGCCAGCCGCCGCCGGGAGCTCAACGAGCAGTACTTC.

J is TRBJ2-5 and V is TRBV11-2, with 12 bases identical to TRBD1. The CDR3 totals 16 residues. The junction had 3 bases not matched to a gene; V was cut back by 3 bases and J by 1 base. Germline V gene data show CDR1 as SGHAT and CDR2 as FQNNGV. CDR3 nucleotide sequence: TGTGCCAGCAGCTTGGGGACAGGGGGCTTCCAAGAGACCCAGTACTTC. Protein: CASSLGTGGFQETQYF.

Comment on this clone: In the same sample, other DNA sequences code for this CDR3. The chain employs TRBV7-3 and TRBJ2-1; perhaps TRBD2 as D (6 bases). The V end was cut by 5 bases, the J end by 7 bases, with 12 bases between. This CDR3 has 13 residues. The germline V gene encodes CDR1 SGHTA and CDR2 FQGTGA. The CDR3 loop is CASSLSRGNEQFF. Written as DNA, the CDR3 is TGTGCCAGCAGCCTCTCTCGGGGGAATGAGCAGTTCTTC.

The chain employs TRBV9 and TRBJ1-1; D may be TRBD1 (6 bases). The germline V gene has CDR1 SGDLS and CDR2 YYNGEE. The V end lost 0 bases, the J end lost 1 base, and 10 bases lay between the germline ends. The CDR3 totals 15 residues. CDR3 nucleotide sequence: TGTGCCAGCAGCGTAGTTCCAGGGGAGAACACTGAAGCTTTCTTT. Translated: CASSVVPGENTEAFF.

This clone was counted between two and nine times. V usage is TRBV5-1 and J usage is TRBJ2-5; D gene uncertain. The ends were cut back, 4 bases at V and 4 bases at J, with 17 bases in the middle. The CDR3 consists of 15 residues. The V gene's germline CDR1 is SGHRS and CDR2 YFSETQ. CDR3: CASSPDGLGIETQYF. The CDR3, as DNA: TGCGCCAGCAGCCCGGACGGGCTAGGGATAGAGACCCAGTACTTC.

The CDR3, as DNA: TGCAGCGTTAAGGTAGACGGGAGGACAGATACGCAGTATTTT. This codes for CSVKVDGRTDTQYF. The chain is built from TRBV29-1 and TRBJ2-3; 7 positions match TRBD2. This CDR3 is 14 amino acids long. V gave up 5 bases and J gave up 3 bases; unmatched junction bases: 8. The germline gives CDR1 SQVTM, CDR2 ANQGSEA.

This clone was detected a few times. The V and J genes are TRBV27 and TRBJ2-2; weak D call: TRBD1 (5 bases). Per the germline V gene, CDR1 is MNHEY and CDR2 is SMNVEV (reference sequence). Trimming stripped 3 bases from V and 0 bases from J, with 14 bases between. The CDR3 totals 17 residues. This CDR3 reads CASSFGREPTNTGELFF. For the CDR3, the DNA is TGTGCCAGCAGTTTTGGCAGGGAACCTACGAACACCGGGGAGCTGTTTTTT.

The J gene is TRBJ2-1, the V gene TRBV28, with 8 positions matching TRBD2. This CDR3 comprises 15 residues. The ends lost 3 bases at V and 10 bases at J; junction bases unmatched: 11. In germline, CDR1 is MDHEN, CDR2 SYDVKM. In nucleotides, the CDR3 is TGTGCCAGCAGTTTTGGACTAGCTCGAGGAGGCGAGCAGTTCTTC. Residues: CASSFGLARGGEQFF.

About this clone: The same CDR3 is also encoded by other DNA sequences in this sample. The V and J genes are TRBV28 and TRBJ2-6, with D hard to call. V gave up 5 bases and J gave up 4 bases, with 6 bases separating them. CDR1 and CDR2 from the germline V gene are MDHEN and SYDVKM. The CDR3 runs to 13 residues. The DNA for the CDR3 is TGTGCCAGCAGTCTGACCGGGGCCAACGTCCTGACTTTC. Translated: CASSLTGANVLTF.

There are a few counts of this clone. The chain links TRBV12-5 to TRBJ1-1, with a tentative D call TRBD1 (5 bases). The V and J ends lost 7 bases and 5 bases respectively, with 11 bases between them. Germline CDR1 and CDR2: LGHNT and FRNRAP. This CDR3 region has 12 residues. CDR3 in DNA: TGTGCTAGTGCTACCGGGGGGACTGAAGCTTTCTTT. Its protein product is CASATGGTEAFF. Full variable domain (outside the CDR3, taken from reference TRBV12-5 and TRBJ1-1): DARVTQTPRHKVTEMGQEVTMRCQPILGHNTVFWYRQTMMQGLELLAYFRNRAPLDDSGMPKDRFSAEMPDATLATLKIQPSEPRDSAVYFCASATGGTEAFFGQGTRLTVV.